This T cell receptor beta chain was documented in a study of blood T cell repertoires in COVID-19. Looking at the study overall: Collection of acute and convalescent COVID-19 samples took place in the United States, Italy and Spain.

The repertoire was sequenced with immunoSEQ multiplex PCR; TCRdb's copy has only in-frame clones and lacks some. The table lists 62,000 or so clones, 80% to 90% of them singletons, with about 1.5% in the top ten. The sequenced sample consisted of peripheral blood. The receptor was derived from a woman aged 55-69 years with acute or convalescent COVID-19.

The CDR3 DNA is TGCAGCGTGGCCTCTCCCGAGCAGTACTTC. This sequence encodes CSVASPEQYF. This rearrangement joins TRBV29-1 to TRBJ2-7; D is unclear. V gave up 6 bases and J gave up 6 bases, with 9 bases separating them. Germline-derived CDR1 and CDR2 are SQVTM and ANQGSEA. This CDR3 contains 10 residues.